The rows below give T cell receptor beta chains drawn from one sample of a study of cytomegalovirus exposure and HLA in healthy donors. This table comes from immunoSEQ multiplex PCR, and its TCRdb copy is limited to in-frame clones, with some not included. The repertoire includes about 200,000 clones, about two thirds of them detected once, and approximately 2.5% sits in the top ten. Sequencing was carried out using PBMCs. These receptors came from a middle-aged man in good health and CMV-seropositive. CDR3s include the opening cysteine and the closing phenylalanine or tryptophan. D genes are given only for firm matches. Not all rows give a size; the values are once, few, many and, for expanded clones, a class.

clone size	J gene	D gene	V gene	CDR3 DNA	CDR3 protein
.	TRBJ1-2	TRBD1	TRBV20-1	TGCAGCGGCCTGCAGGGGGGCGGCTACACCTTC	CSGLQGGGYTF
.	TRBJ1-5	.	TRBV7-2	TGTGCCAGCAGCTTGGTAGCTGGGAGCGATCAGCCCCAGCATTTT	CASSLVAGSDQPQHF
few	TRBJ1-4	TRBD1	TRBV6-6	TGTGCCAGCAGATTCTCGGGACAGGGCGGTGAAAAACTGTTTTTT	CASRFSGQGGEKLFF
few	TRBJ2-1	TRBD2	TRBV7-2	TGTGCCAGCAGCTTATTGGGACTAGCGGGGTCCAATGAGCAGTTCTTC	CASSLLGLAGSNEQFF
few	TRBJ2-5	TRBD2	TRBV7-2	TGTGCCAGCAGCCCTGGCTGGGGACGAGCGGGGGATCAAGAGACCCAGTACTTC	CASSPGWGRAGDQETQYF
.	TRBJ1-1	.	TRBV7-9	TGTGCCAGCAGTCGTTCCACTGAAGCTTTCTTT	CASSRSTEAFF
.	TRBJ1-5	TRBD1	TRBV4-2	TGTGCCAGCAGCTCCGGACAGGGCAATCAGCCCCAGCATTTT	CASSSGQGNQPQHF
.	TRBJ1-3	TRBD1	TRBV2	TGTGCCAGCAGTGAATTCCCGGACAGGGAGAGTGGAAACACCATATATTTT	CASSEFPDRESGNTIYF
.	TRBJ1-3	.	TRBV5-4	TGTGCCAGCAGCCCAGGACAGCCCGGAAACACCATATATTTT	CASSPGQPGNTIYF
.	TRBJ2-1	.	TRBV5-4	TGTGCCAGCAGCAAGACAGACAATGAGCAGTTCTTC	CASSKTDNEQFF
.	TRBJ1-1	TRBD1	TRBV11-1	TGTGCCAGCGCCCTTCGGGACAGGGCCACTGAAGCTTTCTTT	CASALRDRATEAFF
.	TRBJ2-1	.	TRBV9	TGTGCCAGCAGCGTAGCCCAGGGTAGACATGAGCAGTTCTTC	CASSVAQGRHEQFF
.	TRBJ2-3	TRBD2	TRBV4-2	TGTGCCAGCAGCCAAGAGGCGGTAGCGGGGGGCACAGATACGCAGTATTTT	CASSQEAVAGGTDTQYF
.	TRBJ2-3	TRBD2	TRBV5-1	TGCGCCAGCAGCCCCGGGACTAGCGGGACGCAGTATTTT	CASSPGTSGTQYF
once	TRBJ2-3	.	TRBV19	TGTGCCAGTAGTATCGTAGTAGGGGGAGATACGCAGTATTTT	CASSIVVGGDTQYF
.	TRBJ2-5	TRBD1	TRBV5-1	TGCGCCAGCAGCGGGGGACAGGGAGAAGAGACCCAGTACTTC	CASSGGQGEETQYF
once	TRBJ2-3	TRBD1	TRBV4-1	TGCGCCAGCAGCCTCACCGCGACAGGGCGCACAGATACGCAGTATTTT	CASSLTATGRTDTQYF
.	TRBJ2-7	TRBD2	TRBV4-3	TGCGCCAGCAGCCTGGGACTAGCGAGTGAGCAGTACTTC	CASSLGLASEQYF
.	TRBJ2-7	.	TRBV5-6	TGTGCCAGCAGCTTCGGACAGCCCTACGAGCAGTACTTC	CASSFGQPYEQYF
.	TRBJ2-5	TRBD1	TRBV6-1	TGTGCCAGCACGGGGACAGGGCGGACCCAGTACTTC	CASTGTGRTQYF
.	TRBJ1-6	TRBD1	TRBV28	TGTGCCAGCAGTTCCGGGACAGGGGATTCACCCCTCCACTTT	CASSSGTGDSPLHF
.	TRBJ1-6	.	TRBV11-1	TGTGCCAGCAGCTGGACAGCGGATAATTCACCCCTCCACTTT	CASSWTADNSPLHF
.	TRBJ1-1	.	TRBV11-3	TGTGCCAGCAGCCCGGGGGTGGGGGCTGAAGCTTTCTTT	CASSPGVGAEAFF
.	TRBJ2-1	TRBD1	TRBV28	TGTGCCAGCCTCCGAAGACAGGGCTATGAGCAGTTCTTC	CASLRRQGYEQFF